The rows below give T cell receptor beta chains drawn from one sample of a study of blood T cells in healthy people across ages. TCRdb itself ran the 5' RACE reads through MiXCR, one entry per CDR3 protein. Altogether 1,800,000 or so distinct CDR3 sequences are present, roughly two fifths being singletons, with the ten largest covering about 21%. The material sequenced was blood. Every receptor here comes from a human donor in good health. The CDR3 runs from the conserved cysteine through the conserved F or W. Fields, in order: J gene, V gene, D gene, CDR3 protein. The D gene is left open where the match is weak.

>TRBJ1-1|TRBV24-1|NA
CATSRGQTEAFF
>TRBJ1-2|TRBV6-5|NA
CASSYSRSGTRNHYGYTF
>TRBJ2-7|TRBV12-3/TRBV12-4|TRBD1
CASSRTGQASYEQYF
>TRBJ1-4|TRBV29-1|NA
CSVGRTDLNEKLFF
>TRBJ2-1|TRBV5-8|NA
CASGLSYNEQFF
>TRBJ2-1|TRBV5-4|TRBD2
CASSFSGGGPKNNEQFF
>TRBJ2-7|TRBV11-2|NA
CASSLDHSSVRGYEQYF
>TRBJ2-7|TRBV9|NA
CASSVSASSYEQYF
>TRBJ1-1|TRBV5-1|NA
CASSQTADTEAFF
>TRBJ1-2|TRBV29-1|TRBD1
CSVDEDRGLMWNGYTF
>TRBJ2-7|TRBV7-2|TRBD1
CARSLDRASYEQYF
>TRBJ2-7|TRBV5-5|TRBD1
CASSFRTGSSYEQYF
>TRBJ2-3|TRBV4-1|NA
CASSQFGGVTDTQYF
>TRBJ2-3|TRBV6-5|NA
CASSLMLADTQYF
>TRBJ1-4|TRBV4-2|NA
CASSQDRGLTRGKLFF
>TRBJ2-7|TRBV9|TRBD1
CASSPRPGDRLHEQYF
>TRBJ1-2|TRBV6-1|TRBD1
CASSERQGEDYGYTF
>TRBJ1-2|TRBV6-1|NA
CASSVDSGYGYTF
>TRBJ2-7|TRBV29-1|NA
CSGGPTRETRYF
>TRBJ2-3|TRBV11-3|NA
CASKRIGVDTQYF
>TRBJ2-5|TRBV20-1|NA
CSANREFEQYF
>TRBJ2-7|TRBV7-6|NA
CASSSESPFGSYEQYF
>TRBJ1-2|TRBV6-1|NA
CASSDSKGLSYGYTF
>TRBJ2-2|TRBV6-2/TRBV6-3|NA
CASTQGSTGELFF
>TRBJ1-1|TRBV7-3|NA
CASSLAGKPEAFF
>TRBJ2-3|TRBV20-1|TRBD2
CSARDQASGGITDTQYF
>TRBJ1-5|TRBV9|NA
CASSVDDNQPQHF
>TRBJ1-5|TRBV12-3/TRBV12-4|TRBD1
CASSLTFHLGGRGGQPQHF
>TRBJ2-4|TRBV7-8|NA
CASSLSVVEEAKNIQYF
>TRBJ2-1|TRBV28|NA
CASSLGGTVLGEQFF
>TRBJ2-2|TRBV12-3/TRBV12-4|NA
CASSLGVAYTGELFF
>TRBJ1-2|TRBV9|NA
CASSVQGIGYTF
>NA|TRBV12-3/TRBV12-4|TRBD2
CASSLGAGVLIKTQYF
>TRBJ1-2|TRBV5-1|TRBD1
CASSRDRAYGYTF
>TRBJ2-3|TRBV12-3/TRBV12-4|NA
CASSLGGFATDTQYF
>TRBJ2-3|TRBV5-1|TRBD2
CASSFISGEQDTQYF
>TRBJ2-7|TRBV12-3/TRBV12-4|TRBD1
CASSWETGSPYEQYF
>TRBJ1-4|TRBV3-1|NA
CASSQGLGGSTNEKLFF
>TRBJ2-7|TRBV20-1|NA
CSARDLASSYEQYF
>TRBJ1-4|TRBV20-1|NA
CSARESLNEKLFF
>TRBJ1-2|TRBV20-1|NA
CSARSGQPSYGYTF